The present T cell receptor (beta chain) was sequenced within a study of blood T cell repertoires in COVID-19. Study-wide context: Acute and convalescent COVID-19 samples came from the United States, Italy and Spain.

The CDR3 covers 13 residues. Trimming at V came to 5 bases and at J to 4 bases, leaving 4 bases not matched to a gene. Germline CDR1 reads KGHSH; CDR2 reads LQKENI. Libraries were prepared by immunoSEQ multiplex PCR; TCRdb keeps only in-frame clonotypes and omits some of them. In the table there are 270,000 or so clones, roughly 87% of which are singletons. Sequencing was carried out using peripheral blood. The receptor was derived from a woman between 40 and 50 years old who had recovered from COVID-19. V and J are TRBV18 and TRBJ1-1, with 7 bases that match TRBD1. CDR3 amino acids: CASSYTGVTEAFF. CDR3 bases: TGTGCCAGCTCATATACAGGGGTCACTGAAGCTTTCTTT.